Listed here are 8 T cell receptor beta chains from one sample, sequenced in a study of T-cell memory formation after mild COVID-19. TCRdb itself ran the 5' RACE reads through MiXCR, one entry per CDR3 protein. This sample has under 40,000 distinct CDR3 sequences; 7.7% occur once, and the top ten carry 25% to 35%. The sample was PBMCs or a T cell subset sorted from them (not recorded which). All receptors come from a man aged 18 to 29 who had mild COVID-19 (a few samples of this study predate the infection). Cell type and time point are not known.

CDR3 nucleotide sequence: TGTGCCAGCAGCGGACCCTCAATGAACACTGAAGCTTTCTTT. Protein: CASSGPSMNTEAFF. The rearrangement uses TRBV9 and TRBJ1-1; D remains ambiguous. CDR1 is SGDLS and CDR2 is YYNGEE in the germline V gene. Trimming took 3 bases from V and 0 from J, leaving 9 bases between them. This CDR3 has 14 residues.

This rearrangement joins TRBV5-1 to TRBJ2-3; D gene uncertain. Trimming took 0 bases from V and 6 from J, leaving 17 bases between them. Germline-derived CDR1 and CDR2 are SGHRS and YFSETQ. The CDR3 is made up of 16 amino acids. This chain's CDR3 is CASSLGVLVGADTQYF. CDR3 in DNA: TGCGCCAGCAGCTTGGGAGTCCTCGTAGGTGCGGATACGCAGTATTTT.

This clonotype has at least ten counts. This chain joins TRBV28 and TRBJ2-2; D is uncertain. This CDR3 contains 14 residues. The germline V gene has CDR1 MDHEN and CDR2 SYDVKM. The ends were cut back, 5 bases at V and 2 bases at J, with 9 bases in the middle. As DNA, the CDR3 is TGTGCCAGCAGTCCAGGATTCAACACCGGGGAGCTGTTTTTT. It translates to CASSPGFNTGELFF.

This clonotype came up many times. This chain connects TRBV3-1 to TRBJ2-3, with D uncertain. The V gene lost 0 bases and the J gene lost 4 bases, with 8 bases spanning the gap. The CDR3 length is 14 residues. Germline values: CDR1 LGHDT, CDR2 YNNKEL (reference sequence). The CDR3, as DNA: TGTGCCAGCAGCCAAGAAGGGTTAGCAGATACGCAGTATTTT. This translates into CASSQEGLADTQYF.

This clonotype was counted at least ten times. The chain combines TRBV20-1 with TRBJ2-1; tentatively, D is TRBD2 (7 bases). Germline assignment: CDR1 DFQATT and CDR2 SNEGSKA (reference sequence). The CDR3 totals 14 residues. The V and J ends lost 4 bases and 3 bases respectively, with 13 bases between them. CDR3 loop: CSAMGGAVYNEQFF. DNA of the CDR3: TGCAGTGCTATGGGGGGGGCTGTCTACAATGAGCAGTTCTTC.

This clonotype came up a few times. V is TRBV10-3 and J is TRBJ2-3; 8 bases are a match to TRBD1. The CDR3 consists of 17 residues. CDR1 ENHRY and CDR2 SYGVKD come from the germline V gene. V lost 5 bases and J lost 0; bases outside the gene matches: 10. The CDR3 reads CAISHDRQGSSTDTQYF. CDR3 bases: TGTGCCATCAGTCACGATCGACAGGGGTCCAGCACAGATACGCAGTATTTT.

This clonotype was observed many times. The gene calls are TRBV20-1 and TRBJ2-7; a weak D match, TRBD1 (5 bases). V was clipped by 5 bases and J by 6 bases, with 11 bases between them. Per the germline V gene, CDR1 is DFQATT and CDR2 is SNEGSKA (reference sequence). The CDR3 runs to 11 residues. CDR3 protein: CSASSGFEQYV. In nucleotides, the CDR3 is TGCAGTGCTTCGTCAGGGTTCGAGCAGTACGTC.

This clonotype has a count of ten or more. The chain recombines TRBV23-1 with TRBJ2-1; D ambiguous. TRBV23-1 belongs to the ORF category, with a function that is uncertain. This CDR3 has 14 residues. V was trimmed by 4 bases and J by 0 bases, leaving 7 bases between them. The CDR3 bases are TGCGCCAGCAGTCTTGTGAGCTCCTACAATGAGCAGTTCTTC. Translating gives CASSLVSSYNEQFF.